These 7 T cell receptor beta chains were sequenced from one sample in a study of Graves' ophthalmopathy and Graves' hyperthyroidism. TCR beta CDR3 amplification used RNA transcripts. HTBI primers were employed in first-round RT-PCR, then a second-round multiplex PCR followed. TCRdb fed the multiplex PCR reads into MiXCR, producing one record per CDR3 protein. The repertoire has 350,000 to 450,000 distinct CDR3 sequences, around a fifth of them found once; the top ten carry more than 2.5%. The sample taken for sequencing was peripheral blood. The receptors here all came from a woman aged 18-29 years with stable Graves' hyperthyroidism.

This clonotype was seen many times. The rearrangement uses TRBV7-9 and TRBJ1-5, with a weak D call TRBD1 (6 bases). From germline, CDR1 is SEHNR and CDR2 FQNEAQ (reference sequence). CDR3 length: 15 residues. V shed 5 bases and J shed 0 bases, with 11 bases lying between them. CDR3 protein: CASSNPGDSNQPQHF. CDR3 nucleotides: TGTGCCAGCAGCAACCCAGGGGATAGCAATCAGCCCCAGCATTTT. The full variable domain, in which reference TRBV7-9 and TRBJ1-5 provide the parts outside the CDR3, is DTGVSQNPRHKITKRGQNVTFRCDPISEHNRLYWYRQTLGQGPEFLTYFQNEAQLEKSRLLSDRFSAERPKGSFSTLEIQRTEQGDSAMYLCASSNPGDSNQPQHFGDGTRLSIL.

This clonotype has ten or more counts. The rearrangement uses TRBV6-5 and TRBJ2-5; a possible D gene is TRBD2 (6 bases). Looked up from germline, CDR1 is MNHEY and CDR2 is SVGAGI. The CDR3 has 15 amino acids. Trimming cost V 2 bases and J 7 bases, with 17 bases left between them. Here the CDR3 reads CASSYTLGPRGTQYF. In DNA form, the CDR3 reads TGTGCCAGCAGTTACACGTTGGGACCGCGGGGGACCCAGTACTTC.

The chain uses TRBV6-5 and TRBJ2-7; the D is unclear. V lost 0 bases and J lost 0, with 12 bases in between. Germline CDR1 reads MNHEY; CDR2 reads SVGAGI. The CDR3 is 16 residues long. The DNA of the CDR3 is TGTGCCAGCAGTTACTCGATTCTGGACCTCTCCTACGAGCAGTACTTC. Its protein product is CASSYSILDLSYEQYF.

The chain joins TRBV6-1 to TRBJ1-1, with unresolved D. CDR1 is MNHNS, CDR2 SASEGT, per germline. The CDR3 contains 12 residues. V lost 10 bases and J 0 bases, leaving 9 bases between the germline ends. The CDR3 DNA follows: TGTGCCATGGACGGACTGAACACTGAAGCTTTCTTT. It encodes CAMDGLNTEAFF.

The gene calls are TRBV6-1 and TRBJ1-3, with D perhaps TRBD1 (6 bases). The ends were cut back, 5 bases at V and 3 bases at J, with 14 bases in the middle. The CDR3 is 15 residues long. Germline CDR1 reads MNHNS; CDR2 reads SASEGT. In nucleotides, the CDR3 is TGTGCCAGCAGTCCTGCGGGGGCAAGTGGAAACACCATATATTTT. It specifies CASSPAGASGNTIYF.

This clonotype was seen ten or more times. The V gene is TRBV27, the J gene TRBJ1-1; D uncertain. The CDR3 has 16 residues. Per germline, CDR1 MNHEY and CDR2 SMNVEV (reference sequence). V gave up 5 bases and J gave up 5 bases, with 21 bases separating them. CDR3 bases: TGTGCCAGCAGTCCCCGCGGCGATATTCTGGGTACTGAAGCTTTCTTT. It translates to CASSPRGDILGTEAFF.

This clonotype was found a few times. V gene TRBV12-5 combines with J gene TRBJ2-5; 12 positions match TRBD2. The germline V gene encodes CDR1 LGHNT and CDR2 FRNRAP. With 5 bases clipped from V and 1 base from J, the junction kept 11 bases outside the gene matches. The CDR3 contains 18 residues. CDR3 residues: CASGKGLAGEPTQETQYF. CDR3 sequence (DNA): TGTGCTAGTGGTAAGGGACTAGCGGGTGAACCTACCCAAGAGACCCAGTACTTC.